This TCR beta chain is from a study of blood T cells in healthy people across ages. The authors ran a second PCR of roughly 6 to 12 cycles using a sample-barcoded 5' primer and a J-beta primer mix. TCRdb reprocessed the 5' RACE reads via MiXCR and lists one record per CDR3 protein. Of roughly 1.7 million distinct CDR3 sequences in the sample, almost 35% were seen once. Germline CDR1 is MNHEY and CDR2 is SMNVEV (reference sequence). The CDR3 is 15 residues long. V lost 2 bases to trimming and J lost 1 base, with 12 bases between them. There were at least 5.5 micrograms of total RNA extracted from every sample. This clonotype was seen repeatedly, ten times or more.

Sequences were obtained from blood. The chain combines TRBV27 with TRBJ2-7, with D perhaps TRBD2 (6 bases). The receptor's source is a woman in her thirties in good health. CDR3 coding DNA: TGTGCCAGCAGTTTAGGTAGCGGCCCATCCTACGAGCAGTACTTC. Protein product: CASSLGSGPSYEQYF.